This T cell receptor (beta chain) is from a study of CD8+ T cells in alopecia areata. Study findings and constraints: Besides other cells, scalp samples also yield sequences of resident alphabeta T cells from normal skin. Against the mouse data, patients shared TCRs less clearly, possibly for HLA reasons.

In regard to this clone: Its antigen is currently unknown.

RNA, once extracted, was reverse transcribed into cDNA for use as the sequencing template. The repertoire was sequenced with immunoSEQ multiplex PCR; TCRdb's copy has only in-frame clones and lacks some. The sample lists 250,000 or so clones, 67% seen once, with more than 0.95% in the top ten. Peripheral blood, together with lesional scalp punch biopsies, was collected from alopecia areata patients. Germline V gene lookup returns CDR1 ENHRY and CDR2 SYGVKD. The CDR3 extends over 15 amino acids. Trimming left V 4 bases short and J 6 bases short, with 16 bases between. The input for sequencing was CD4+ T cells sorted from blood, taken at week 0. The TCR comes from a human donor with alopecia areata. The chain combines TRBV10-3 with TRBJ2-1; possible D gene TRBD2, 6 bases. CDR3 nucleotide sequence: TGTGCCATCAGTGCGTTACTAGCACCGGGCAATGAGCAGTTCTTC. Amino acids: CAISALLAPGNEQFF.